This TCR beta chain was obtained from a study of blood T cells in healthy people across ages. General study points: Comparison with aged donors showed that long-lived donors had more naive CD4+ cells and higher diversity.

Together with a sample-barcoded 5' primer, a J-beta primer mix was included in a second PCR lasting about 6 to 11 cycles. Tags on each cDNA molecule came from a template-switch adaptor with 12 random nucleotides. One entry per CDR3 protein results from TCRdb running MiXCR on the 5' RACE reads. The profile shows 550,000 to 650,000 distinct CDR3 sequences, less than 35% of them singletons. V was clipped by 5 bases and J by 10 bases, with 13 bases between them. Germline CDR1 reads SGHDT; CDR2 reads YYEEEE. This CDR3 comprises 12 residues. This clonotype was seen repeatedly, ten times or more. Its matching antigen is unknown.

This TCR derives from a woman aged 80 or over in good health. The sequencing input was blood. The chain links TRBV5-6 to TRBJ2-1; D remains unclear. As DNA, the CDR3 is TGTGCCAGCAGATATGAAGGTGGCGAGCAGTTCTTC. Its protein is CASRYEGGEQFF.